The clone carrying this TCR beta chain showed up many times. Its antigen is not identified. Amplification yielded TCR beta CDR3 regions, with RNA transcripts as the source. First-round RT-PCR with HTBI primers amplified the TCR CDR3 region. Using its own MiXCR run on the multiplex PCR reads, TCRdb lists one record per CDR3 protein. Of under 350,000 distinct CDR3 sequences in the sample, approximately 17% were seen once. These data come from a study of T cells in Graves' hyperthyroidism and ophthalmopathy. Overall study findings and caveats: Blood samples included most of the expanded thyroid clonotypes exceeding 0.001.

This TCR was sampled from an older woman with Graves' ophthalmopathy. The sequenced material came from blood.

CDR3 in DNA: TGTGCCAGCAGCCAAGAGGGGGCGATACCATTCACCGGGGAGCTGTTTTTT. It yields the protein CASSQEGAIPFTGELFF. The rearrangement joins TRBV3-1 to TRBJ2-2; weak D call: TRBD1 (6 bases). CDR1 is LGHDT, CDR2 YNNKEL, per germline (reference sequence). V was clipped by 0 bases and J by 4 bases, with 15 bases between them. The CDR3 runs 17 residues.